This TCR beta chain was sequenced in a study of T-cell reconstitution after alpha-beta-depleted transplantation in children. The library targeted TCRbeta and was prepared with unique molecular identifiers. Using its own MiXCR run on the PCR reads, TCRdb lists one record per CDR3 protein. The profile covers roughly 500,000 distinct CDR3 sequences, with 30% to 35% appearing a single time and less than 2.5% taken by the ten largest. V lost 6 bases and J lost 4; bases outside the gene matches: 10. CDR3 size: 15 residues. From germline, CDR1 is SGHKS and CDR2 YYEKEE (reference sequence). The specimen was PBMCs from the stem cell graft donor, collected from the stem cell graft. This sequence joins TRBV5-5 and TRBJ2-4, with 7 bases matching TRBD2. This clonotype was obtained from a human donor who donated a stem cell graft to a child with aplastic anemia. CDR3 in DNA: TGTGCCAGCACCCGGGACTACTTACTAAAAAACATTCAGTACTTC. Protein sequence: CASTRDYLLKNIQYF. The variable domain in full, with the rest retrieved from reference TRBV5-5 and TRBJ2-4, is DAGVTQSPTHLIKTRGQQVTLRCSPISGHKSVSWYQQVLGQGPQFIFQYYEKEERGRGNFPDRFSARQFPNYSSELNVNALLLGDSALYLCASTRDYLLKNIQYFGAGTRLSVL.